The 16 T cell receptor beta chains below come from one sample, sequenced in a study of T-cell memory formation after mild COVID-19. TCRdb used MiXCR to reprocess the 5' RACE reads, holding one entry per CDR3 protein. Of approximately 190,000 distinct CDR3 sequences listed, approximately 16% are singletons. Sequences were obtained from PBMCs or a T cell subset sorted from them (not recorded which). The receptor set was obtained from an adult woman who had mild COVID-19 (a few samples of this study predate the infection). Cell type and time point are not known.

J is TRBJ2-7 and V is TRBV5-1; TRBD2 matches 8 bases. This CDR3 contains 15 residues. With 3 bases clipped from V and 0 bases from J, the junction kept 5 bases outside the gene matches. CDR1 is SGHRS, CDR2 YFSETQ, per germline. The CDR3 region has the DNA TGCGCCAGCAGCTCGGGGGGGACGGGCTCCTACGAGCAGTACTTC. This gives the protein CASSSGGTGSYEQYF.

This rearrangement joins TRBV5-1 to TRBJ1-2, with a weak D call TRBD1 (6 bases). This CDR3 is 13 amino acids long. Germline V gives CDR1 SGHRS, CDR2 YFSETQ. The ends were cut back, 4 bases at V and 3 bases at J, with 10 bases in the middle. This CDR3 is CASSPSGDYGYTF. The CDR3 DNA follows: TGCGCCAGCAGCCCATCAGGGGACTATGGCTACACCTTC.

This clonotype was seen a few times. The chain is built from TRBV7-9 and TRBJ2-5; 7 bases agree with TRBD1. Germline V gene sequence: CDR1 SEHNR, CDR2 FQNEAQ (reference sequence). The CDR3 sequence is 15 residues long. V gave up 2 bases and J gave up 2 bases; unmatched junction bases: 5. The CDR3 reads CASSLTRGIQETQYF. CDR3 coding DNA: TGTGCCAGCAGCTTAACCAGGGGGATTCAAGAGACCCAGTACTTC.

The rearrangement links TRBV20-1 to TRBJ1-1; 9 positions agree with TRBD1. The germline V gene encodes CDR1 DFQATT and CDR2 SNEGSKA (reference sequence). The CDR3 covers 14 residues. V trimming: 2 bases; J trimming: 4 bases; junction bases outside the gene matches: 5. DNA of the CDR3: TGCAGTGCTAGAAGGACAGGGGCGCTCACTGAAGCTTTCTTT. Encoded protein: CSARRTGALTEAFF.

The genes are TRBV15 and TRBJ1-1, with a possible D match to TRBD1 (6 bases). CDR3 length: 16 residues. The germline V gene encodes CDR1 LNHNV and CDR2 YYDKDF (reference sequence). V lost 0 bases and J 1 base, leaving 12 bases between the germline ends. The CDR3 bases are TGTGCCACCAGCAGAGATCGGTCCAGGGGGAACACTGAAGCTTTCTTT. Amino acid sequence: CATSRDRSRGNTEAFF.

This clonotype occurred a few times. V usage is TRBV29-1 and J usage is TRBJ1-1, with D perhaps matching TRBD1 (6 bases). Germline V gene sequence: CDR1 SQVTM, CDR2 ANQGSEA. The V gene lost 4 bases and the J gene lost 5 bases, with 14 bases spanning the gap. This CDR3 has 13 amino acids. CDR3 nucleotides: TGCAGCGTTGGGGGGCAGGGGCTAACTGAAGCTTTCTTT. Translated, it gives CSVGGQGLTEAFF.

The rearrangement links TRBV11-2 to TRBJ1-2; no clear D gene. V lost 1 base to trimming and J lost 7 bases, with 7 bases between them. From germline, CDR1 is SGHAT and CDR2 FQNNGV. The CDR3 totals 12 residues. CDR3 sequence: CASSLAPGGYTF. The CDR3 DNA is TGTGCCAGCAGCTTAGCCCCCGGTGGCTACACCTTC.

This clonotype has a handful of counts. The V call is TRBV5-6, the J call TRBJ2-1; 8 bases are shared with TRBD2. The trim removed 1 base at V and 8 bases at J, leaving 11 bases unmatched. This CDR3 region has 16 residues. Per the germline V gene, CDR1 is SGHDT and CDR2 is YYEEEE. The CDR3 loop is CASSLWLAGVMDEQFF. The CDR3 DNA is TGTGCCAGCAGCTTGTGGCTAGCGGGCGTTATGGATGAGCAGTTCTTC.

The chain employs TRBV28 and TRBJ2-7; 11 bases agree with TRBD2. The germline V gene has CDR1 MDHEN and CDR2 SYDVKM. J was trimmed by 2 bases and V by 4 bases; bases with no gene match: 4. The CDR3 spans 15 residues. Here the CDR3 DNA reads TGTGCCAGCAGTTCCGGGACTAGCGGCACCTACGAGCAGTACTTC. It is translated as CASSSGTSGTYEQYF.

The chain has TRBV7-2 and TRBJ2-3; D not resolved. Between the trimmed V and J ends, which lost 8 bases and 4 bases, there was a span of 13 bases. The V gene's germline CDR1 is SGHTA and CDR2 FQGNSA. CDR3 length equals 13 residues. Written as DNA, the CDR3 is TGTGCCAGCCGGCGGTCCCCTCCAGATACGCAGTATTTT. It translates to CASRRSPPDTQYF.

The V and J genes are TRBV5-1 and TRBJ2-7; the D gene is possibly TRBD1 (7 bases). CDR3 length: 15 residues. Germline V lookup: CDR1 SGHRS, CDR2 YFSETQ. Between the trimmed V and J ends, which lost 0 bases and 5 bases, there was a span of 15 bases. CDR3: CASSLGGGGFDEQYF. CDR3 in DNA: TGCGCCAGCAGCTTGGGTGGAGGGGGCTTCGACGAGCAGTACTTC.

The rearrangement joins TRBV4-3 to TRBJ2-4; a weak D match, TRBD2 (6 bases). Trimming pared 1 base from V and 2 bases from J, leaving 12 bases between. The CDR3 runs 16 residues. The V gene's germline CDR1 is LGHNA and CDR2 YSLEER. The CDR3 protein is CASSQGGDRTKNIQYF. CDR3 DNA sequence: TGCGCCAGCAGCCAAGGGGGGGATAGGACCAAAAACATTCAGTACTTC.

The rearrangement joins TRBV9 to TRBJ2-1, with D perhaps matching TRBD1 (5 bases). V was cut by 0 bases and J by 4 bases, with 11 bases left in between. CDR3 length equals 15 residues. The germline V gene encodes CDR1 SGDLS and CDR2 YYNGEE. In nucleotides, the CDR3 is TGTGCCAGCAGCGTAGAGGGGATCGGATACAATGAGCAGTTCTTC. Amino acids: CASSVEGIGYNEQFF.

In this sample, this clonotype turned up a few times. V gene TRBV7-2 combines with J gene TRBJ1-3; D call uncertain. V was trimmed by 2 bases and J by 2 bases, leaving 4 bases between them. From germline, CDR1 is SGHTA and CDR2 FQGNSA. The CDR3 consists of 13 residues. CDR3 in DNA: TGTGCCAGCAGCTTACCCCCTGGAAACACCATATATTTT. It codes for CASSLPPGNTIYF.

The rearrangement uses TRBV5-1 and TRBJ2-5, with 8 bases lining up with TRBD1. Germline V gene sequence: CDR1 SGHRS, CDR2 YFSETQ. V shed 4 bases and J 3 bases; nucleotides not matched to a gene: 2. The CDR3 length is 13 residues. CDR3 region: CASSKQGEETQYF. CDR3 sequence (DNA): TGCGCCAGCAGCAAACAGGGGGAAGAGACCCAGTACTTC. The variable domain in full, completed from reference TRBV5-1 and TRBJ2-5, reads KAGVTQTPRYLIKTRGQQVTLSCSPISGHRSVSWYQQTPGQGLQFLFEYFSETQRNKGNFPGRFSGRQFSNSRSEMNVSTLELGDSALYLCASSKQGEETQYFGPGTRLLVL.

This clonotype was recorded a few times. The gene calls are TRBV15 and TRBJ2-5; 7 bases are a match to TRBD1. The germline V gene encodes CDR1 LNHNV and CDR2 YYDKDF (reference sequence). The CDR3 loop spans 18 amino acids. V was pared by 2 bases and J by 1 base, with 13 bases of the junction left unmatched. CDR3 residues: CATSRPSRTGAFQETQYF. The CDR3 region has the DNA TGTGCCACCAGCAGACCCTCCAGGACAGGAGCCTTCCAAGAGACCCAGTACTTC. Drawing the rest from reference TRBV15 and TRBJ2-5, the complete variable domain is DAMVIQNPRYQVTQFGKPVTLSCSQTLNHNVMYWYQQKSSQAPKLLFHYYDKDFNNEADTPDNFQSRRPNTSFCFLDIRSPGLGDTAMYLCATSRPSRTGAFQETQYFGPGTRLLVL.